The rows below give T cell receptor beta chains drawn from one sample of a study of CXCR3-negative and CXCR3-positive naive CD8 T cells. TCRdb reprocessed the 5' RACE reads and stores each CDR3 protein as one record, lacking DNA. The sample shows roughly 39,000 distinct CDR3 sequences, and around 11% sits with its ten largest clones. Sequencing input: memory CD8+ T cells from blood. These receptor sequences come from a human donor in good health. Some clones in this sample may be carry-over from other donors' samples. The CDR3 runs from the conserved cysteine through the conserved F or W.

>TRBV25-1|TRBJ2-7
CASSADRGNSYEQYF
>TRBV29-1|TRBJ2-7
CSVESDREGYEQYF
>TRBV29-1|TRBJ2-3
CSAPGEGTDTQYF
>TRBV9|TRBJ2-2
CASSESGDTGELFF
>TRBV4-3|TRBJ1-2
CASSPEEEPAFYGYTF
>TRBV24-1|TRBJ2-5
CATSDLGLESETQYF
>TRBV10-3|TRBJ2-4
CAISGGLENIQYF
>TRBV10-3|TRBJ2-2
CATGPANTGELFF
>TRBV4-2|TRBJ1-1
CASSQDLTGNTEAFF
>TRBV7-8|TRBJ2-1
CASSPPSSSYNEQFF
>TRBV4-1|TRBJ2-5
CASSQTKDDSPETQYF
>TRBV6-5|TRBJ2-4
CASSPDSHKNIQYF
>TRBV29-1|TRBJ1-5
CSVEVDGSNQPQHF
>TRBV7-2|TRBJ2-7
CASSLPAGTYEQYF
>TRBV20-1|TRBJ1-2
CSARDLIRGDGYGYTF
>TRBV11-2|TRBJ2-5
CASSLGRERGPYQETQYF
>TRBV7-6|TRBJ2-7
CASSLERQGTEQYF
>TRBV7-9|TRBJ2-1
CASSLALGSSYNEQFF
>TRBV29-1|TRBJ2-3
CSVEQRYTDTQYF
>TRBV6-6|TRBJ2-2
CASSYSGPNTGELFF
>TRBV29-1|TRBJ1-1
CSVVESTEAFF
>TRBV6-2/TRBV6-3|TRBJ2-7
CASTSGLFSYEQYF
>TRBV6-4|TRBJ2-7
CASGRQGAVYEQYF
>TRBV5-5|TRBJ2-5
CASSLAIGEGETQYF
>TRBV15|TRBJ2-7
CATSRDPGLAGLDYEQYF
>TRBV12-5|TRBJ2-1
CASGLGGSVSYNEQFF
>TRBV29-1|TRBJ2-7
CSVGTGTYEQYF
>TRBV29-1|TRBJ2-2
CSVDSTGELFF
>TRBV29-1|TRBJ2-2
CSVEGPDGGQAGELFF
>TRBV20-1|TRBJ1-1
CSAGTTGRVTEAFF
>TRBV7-2|TRBJ1-3
CASSFSGIIEWNTIYF
>TRBV7-9|TRBJ2-7
CASSSIPGFVSSYEQYF
>TRBV12-3/TRBV12-4|TRBJ2-7
CASSPASGGPAYEQYF
>TRBV5-6|TRBJ1-1
CASSRDREAVPEAFF
>TRBV20-1|TRBJ2-7
CSARGGIDYEQYF
>TRBV6-5|TRBJ1-1
CASSYSLRGDEAFF
>TRBV19|TRBJ2-7
CASSSTGGPYEQYF
>TRBV20-1|TRBJ2-7
CSAKTGPEQYF
>TRBV27|TRBJ2-7
CASSLRRNYEQYF
>TRBV7-9|TRBJ1-2
CASSVLGTDGYGYTF
>TRBV7-8|TRBJ2-1
CASSLGQGNNYNEQFF
>TRBV7-9|TRBJ1-4
CASSPPPTAEKLFF